The rows below give T cell receptor beta chains drawn from one sample of a study of T cells in Graves' hyperthyroidism and ophthalmopathy. TCRdb called the multiplex PCR reads again in MiXCR, with one record for every CDR3 protein. The sample has around 600,000 distinct CDR3 sequences, approximately 15% seen once. Source material: blood. The receptors derive from a woman between 35 and 50 years old with Graves' ophthalmopathy. The CDR3 runs from the conserved cysteine through the conserved F or W. Each record gives: V gene, clone size, J gene, D gene, CDR3 protein, CDR3 DNA. The D gene is left open where the match is weak. The listing skips clone size in some rows; elsewhere it reads once, few, many or a size class.

TRBV30	few	TRBJ2-7	.	CAWSPQGREQYF	TGTGCCTGGAGTCCTCAGGGTCGGGAGCAGTACTTC
TRBV11-2	many	TRBJ2-1	TRBD1	CASSLGQGNEQFF	TGTGCCAGCAGCTTAGGACAGGGTAATGAGCAGTTCTTC
TRBV5-1	many	TRBJ2-1	TRBD2	CASSLSFLGGSLNEQFF	TGCGCCAGCAGCTTATCTTTTCTTGGCGGGAGTCTGAATGAGCAGTTCTTC
TRBV6-5	.	TRBJ1-1	TRBD1	CASSYSDRGEAFF	TGTGCCAGCAGTTACTCAGACAGGGGTGAAGCTTTCTTT
TRBV5-1	many	TRBJ2-2	TRBD2	CASSVGREYTGELFF	TGCGCCAGCAGCGTAGGGCGGGAGTACACCGGGGAGCTGTTTTTT
TRBV29-1	few	TRBJ2-5	.	CSVLQETQYF	TGCAGCGTCCTACAAGAGACCCAGTACTTC
TRBV30	many	TRBJ2-1	TRBD2	CAWSEITSGHDEQFF	TGTGCCTGGAGTGAGATAACTAGCGGGCACGATGAGCAGTTCTTC
TRBV28	many	TRBJ1-5	.	CASRGGNQPQHF	TGTGCCAGCAGGGGAGGCAATCAGCCCCAGCATTTT
TRBV20-1	many	TRBJ2-3	TRBD2	CSAHPGLASDTQYF	TGCAGTGCTCACCCTGGACTAGCCTCAGATACGCAGTATTTT
TRBV20-1	.	TRBJ2-3	.	CSAYFPSADTQYF	TGCAGTGCTTATTTTCCCTCAGCAGATACGCAGTATTTT
TRBV7-9	few	TRBJ2-1	TRBD1	CASSSTGVLDEQFF	TGTGCCAGCAGCTCTACAGGGGTTCTCGATGAGCAGTTCTTC
TRBV15	.	TRBJ2-2	TRBD1	CATSEGQGSAGELFF	TGTGCCACCAGCGAGGGACAGGGTAGCGCCGGGGAGCTGTTTTTT
TRBV2	many	TRBJ1-5	TRBD1	CASGPGGREQPQHF	TGTGCCAGCGGACCAGGGGGCAGGGAGCAGCCCCAGCATTTT
TRBV5-1	.	TRBJ2-3	TRBD2	CASSLEGSRLAAADTQYF	TGCGCCAGCAGCTTGGAAGGGTCTAGACTAGCTGCCGCAGATACGCAGTATTTT
TRBV2	few	TRBJ1-6	TRBD1	CASRPGQGYNSPLHF	TGTGCCAGCCGTCCGGGACAGGGATATAATTCACCCCTCCACTTT
TRBV29-1	.	TRBJ2-7	.	CSVSQNTQYEQYF	TGCAGCGTTTCGCAAAATACCCAGTACGAGCAGTACTTC
TRBV30	many	TRBJ1-2	.	CAWSRNYGYTF	TGTGCCTGGAGTAGAAACTATGGCTACACCTTC
TRBV7-6	.	TRBJ2-1	TRBD2	CASSSGLAGQGEQFF	TGTGCCAGCAGCTCAGGACTAGCGGGGCAGGGGGAGCAGTTCTTC
TRBV11-2	many	TRBJ1-4	.	CASSMGLSGKLFF	TGTGCCAGCAGCATGGGACTTTCGGGAAAACTGTTTTTT
TRBV30	many	TRBJ1-4	.	CAWGLSPGPVEKLFF	TGTGCCTGGGGCCTCTCCCCGGGGCCTGTCGAAAAACTGTTTTTT
TRBV2	many	TRBJ1-1	.	CASVLEAGTEAFF	TGTGCCAGCGTCCTAGAGGCAGGTACTGAAGCTTTCTTT
TRBV11-2	many	TRBJ2-1	.	CASRYRVGPHGQFF	TGTGCCAGCAGATACAGGGTTGGGCCCCACGGTCAGTTCTTC
TRBV4-1	.	TRBJ2-7	.	CASSQDGGEQYF	TGCGCCAGCAGCCAAGATGGAGGCGAGCAGTACTTC
TRBV6-1	few	TRBJ2-1	TRBD2	CASSPTSAPDNEQFF	TGTGCCAGCAGCCCTACTAGCGCACCAGACAATGAGCAGTTCTTC
TRBV11-2	many	TRBJ2-7	TRBD2	CASSLNSGIGYEQYF	TGTGCCAGCAGCTTGAATAGCGGGATTGGCTACGAGCAGTACTTC
TRBV5-1	.	TRBJ2-3	.	CASSGQTPPSTDTQYF	TGCGCCAGCAGCGGCCAGACCCCCCCTTCCACAGATACGCAGTATTTT
TRBV27	many	TRBJ2-1	.	CASSFTLDSFSHEQFF	TGTGCCAGCAGTTTCACCTTGGACAGCTTTAGCCATGAGCAGTTCTTC
TRBV2	many	TRBJ2-7	.	CASRMTIIFNEQYF	TGTGCCAGCAGGATGACGATTATTTTCAACGAGCAGTACTTC
TRBV19	few	TRBJ2-3	.	CASATSGGVADTQYF	TGTGCCAGTGCTACCTCAGGGGGGGTTGCAGATACGCAGTATTTT